Following are 13 T cell receptor beta chains from one sample sequenced in a study of blood T cell repertoires in COVID-19. The data were produced by immunoSEQ multiplex PCR, yet TCRdb's version contains in-frame clones alone and is incomplete. Of some 520,000 clones listed, about 91% are singletons. The sequenced sample was peripheral blood. All receptors come from a man aged 18 to 29 with COVID-19, enrolled during active disease.

The chain combines TRBV10-3 with TRBJ2-7; TRBD2 might be the D (6 bases). V was pared by 0 bases and J by 3 bases, with 12 bases between. This CDR3 spans 15 amino acids. Germline V gene data show CDR1 as ENHRY and CDR2 as SYGVKD. The DNA of the CDR3 is TGTGCCATCAGTGAGTCAACGGGAGTGGTCTACGAGCAGTACTTC. It yields the protein CAISESTGVVYEQYF.

The chain employs TRBV3-1 (or the pseudogene TRBV3-2) and TRBJ2-1, with a tentative D call TRBD2 (5 bases). The CDR3 has 16 residues. Germline-derived CDR1 and CDR2 are LGHDT and YNNKEL (reference sequence). V was cut by 5 bases and J by 2 bases, with 16 bases left in between. The CDR3 nucleotides read TGTGCCAGCAGCACTCCCGGACTTGTCACCTACAATGAGCAGTTCTTC. It encodes CASSTPGLVTYNEQFF.

The chain has TRBV24-1 and TRBJ1-1; D ambiguous. The V end was cut by 5 bases, the J end by 1 base, with 7 bases between. The CDR3 contains 13 residues. The germline gives CDR1 KGHDR, CDR2 SFDVKD. The CDR3 protein is CATSGPGNTEAFF. The CDR3 DNA follows: TGTGCCACCAGTGGTCCCGGGAACACTGAAGCTTTCTTT.

This sequence joins TRBV7-2 and TRBJ2-5; TRBD2 agrees at 8 bases. V lost 1 base and J lost 4; bases outside the gene matches: 5. Germline V CDR1 and CDR2: SGHTA, FQGNSA. This CDR3 comprises 15 residues. Here the CDR3 reads CASSLGRLAGETQYF. The CDR3 DNA reads TGTGCCAGCAGCTTAGGTCGCCTAGCGGGAGAGACCCAGTACTTC.

V is TRBV2 and J is TRBJ1-2; TRBD1 is a possible D gene (6 bases). CDR1 is SNHLY, CDR2 FYNNEI, per germline. There are 14 residues in the CDR3. V lost 7 bases, J lost 3 bases, and 15 bases lay in between. The CDR3 region has the DNA TGTGCCAGCAAAGGGACATACGAGTACTATGGCTACACCTTC. This translates into CASKGTYEYYGYTF.

The rearrangement uses TRBV30 and TRBJ2-7; 10 bases are shared with TRBD2. The CDR3 is made up of 17 amino acids. V lost 3 bases, J lost 4 bases, and 15 bases stayed unmatched. CDR1 GTSNPN and CDR2 SVGIG come from the germline V gene (reference sequence). The CDR3 here is CAWSDYLSGRARYEQYF. CDR3 sequence (DNA): TGTGCCTGGAGCGACTATTTAAGCGGGAGGGCCCGATACGAGCAGTACTTC.

The gene calls are TRBV7-2 and TRBJ2-1; 8 bases are shared with TRBD2. Losses at the gene ends were 4 bases for V and 8 bases for J; bases not matched to a gene: 10. The CDR3 covers 15 residues. Per the germline V gene, CDR1 is SGHTA and CDR2 is FQGNSA. The CDR3 DNA follows: TGTGCCAGCAGCTCTACTAGCGGTGGGTTTTATGAGCAGTTCTTC. It codes for CASSSTSGGFYEQFF.

The chain is built from TRBV15 and TRBJ1-2, with D maybe TRBD1 (6 bases). The germline CDR1 and CDR2 sequences are LNHNV and YYDKDF (reference sequence). V was shortened by 8 bases and J by 6 bases, with 22 bases between the two germline ends. CDR3 length: 15 amino acids. The CDR3 DNA reads TGTGCCACCCGCCGAGGGGGTGGCAGGGTAGATGGCTACACCTTC. Its translation: CATRRGGGRVDGYTF.

This chain links TRBV4-2 with TRBJ2-7; 10 nucleotides align to TRBD2. Unmatched junction bases numbered 16, after V lost 3 bases and J lost 5 bases. Germline CDR1 and CDR2: LGHNA and YNFKEQ. CDR3 length: 18 amino acids. In DNA, the CDR3 is TGTGCCAGCAGCCAGGCCCTGGGGGCTAGCGGGAGTACCCACGAGCAGTACTTC. It is translated as CASSQALGASGSTHEQYF.

The chain joins TRBV6-4 to TRBJ2-1, with 12 bases fitting TRBD2. J gave up 5 bases and V 8 bases, and 7 bases lay outside the gene matches. Germline V gene sequence: CDR1 MRHNA, CDR2 SNTAGT. The CDR3 runs 15 residues. The chain's CDR3 is CASGSTSGGNNEQFF. CDR3 nucleotides: TGTGCCAGCGGGAGCACTAGCGGGGGGAACAATGAGCAGTTCTTC.

The chain couples TRBV6-5 to TRBJ1-5; no clear D gene. Germline V lookup: CDR1 MNHEY, CDR2 SVGAGI. The CDR3 is 15 residues long. Trimming stripped 8 bases from V and 0 bases from J, with 14 bases between. Here the CDR3 reads CASLPGFLSNQPQHF. The CDR3 DNA reads as TGTGCCAGCCTTCCGGGATTCCTTAGCAATCAGCCCCAGCATTTT.

The table lists this clone with a count of one. CDR3 sequence: CASSLFWEGGGKNIQYF. The CDR3 region has the DNA TGCGCCAGCAGCTTGTTCTGGGAGGGCGGAGGCAAAAACATTCAGTACTTC. The chain employs TRBV5-1 and TRBJ2-4; 7 positions agree with TRBD2. There are 17 residues in the CDR3. CDR1 is SGHRS, CDR2 YFSETQ, per germline. The V gene end was trimmed by 1 base and the J gene end by 3 bases; junction bases not matched to a gene: 10.

In its sample, this clone was seen once. This chain connects TRBV9 to TRBJ2-7; perhaps TRBD1 as D (5 bases). Looked up from germline, CDR1 is SGDLS and CDR2 is YYNGEE. This CDR3 spans 13 amino acids. V was shortened by 4 bases and J by 2 bases, with 10 bases between the two germline ends. CDR3 nucleotide sequence: TGTGCCAGCAGCAGGGGTACGCCCTACGAGCAGTACTTC. It specifies CASSRGTPYEQYF.